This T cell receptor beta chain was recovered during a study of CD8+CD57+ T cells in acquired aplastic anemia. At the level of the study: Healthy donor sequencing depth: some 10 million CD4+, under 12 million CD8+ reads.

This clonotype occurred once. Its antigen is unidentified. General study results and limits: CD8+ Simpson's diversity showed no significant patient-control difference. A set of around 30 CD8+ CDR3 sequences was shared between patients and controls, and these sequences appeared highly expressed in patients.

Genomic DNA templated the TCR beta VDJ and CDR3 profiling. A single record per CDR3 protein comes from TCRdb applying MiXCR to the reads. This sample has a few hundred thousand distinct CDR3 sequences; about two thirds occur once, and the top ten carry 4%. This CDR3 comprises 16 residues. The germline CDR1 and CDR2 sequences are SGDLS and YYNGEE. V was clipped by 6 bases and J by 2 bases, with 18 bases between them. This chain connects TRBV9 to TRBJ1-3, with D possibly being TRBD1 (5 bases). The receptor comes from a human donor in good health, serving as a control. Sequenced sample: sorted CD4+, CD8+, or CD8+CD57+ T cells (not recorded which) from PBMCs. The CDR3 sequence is CASTPGQTGAGNTIYF. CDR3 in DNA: TGTGCCAGCACCCCTGGGCAGACGGGGGCTGGAAACACCATATATTTT.